This entry concerns a single TCR beta chain. The antigen remains unidentified. These data belong to a study of cytomegalovirus exposure and HLA in healthy donors. Study in general: Among about 179 million T cells, an earlier analysis found 117 million unique TCR beta sequences. Study observations and caveats: Previous analysis showed most TCR beta V segments were productive about 87% or about 30% of the time. CMV serostatus was the only immune exposure information that was available.

This CDR3 is 13 amino acids long. V was clipped by 6 bases and J by 1 base, with 11 bases between them. From germline, CDR1 is SGHDT and CDR2 YYEEEE. The primer mix had 60 Vbeta and 13 Jbeta primers. The table came from immunoSEQ multiplex PCR; TCRdb's copy has only in-frame clones and leaves some out. The table records around 150,000 clones, roughly 77% of them present only once. The receptor was derived from a male donor in good health and CMV-seronegative. The chain uses TRBV5-6 and TRBJ2-7, with D possibly TRBD1 on 6 matching bases. Sequences were obtained from PBMCs. The CDR3 bases are TGTGCCAGCACCCGAACAGGGTCCTACGAGCAGTACTTC. The encoded protein is CASTRTGSYEQYF.